These 24 T cell receptor beta chains share one sample of origin, sequenced in a study of T cell changes during pregnancy in multiple sclerosis. Assay: immunoSEQ multiplex PCR; the TCRdb copy retains only in-frame clones and omits some. The repertoire holds 50,000 or so clones, approximately 94% seen once, with around 0.3% in the top ten. Material: CD4+ T cells from peripheral blood mononuclear cells, obtained in the third trimester of pregnancy. The source is a female donor with multiple sclerosis, enrolled in a pregnancy study.

The gene calls are TRBV19 and TRBJ1-4; D is perhaps TRBD1 (6 bases). Germline V gene data show CDR1 as LNHDA and CDR2 as SQIVND (reference sequence). V was trimmed by 6 bases and J by 9 bases, leaving 14 bases between them. The CDR3 length is 13 residues. The CDR3 reads CASREKGVQKLFF. The CDR3 nucleotides are TGTGCCAGTAGGGAGAAGGGGGTACAAAAACTGTTTTTT.

This clone was recorded only once. The V and J genes are TRBV9 and TRBJ2-3, with D possibly TRBD2 on 6 matching bases. The CDR3 spans 13 residues. CDR1 is SGDLS, CDR2 YYNGEE, per germline. The V end lost 3 bases, the J end lost 1 base, and 6 bases lay between the germline ends. The CDR3 DNA is TGTGCCAGCAGCGCGGGAGGCACAGATACGCAGTATTTT. It specifies CASSAGGTDTQYF.

Only one count was recorded for this clone. The chain joins TRBV30 to TRBJ1-5; 7 bases are shared with TRBD1. CDR1 and CDR2 from the germline V gene are GTSNPN and SVGIG (reference sequence). The CDR3 is made up of 14 amino acids. V lost 1 base and J lost 5; bases outside the gene matches: 5. In nucleotides, the CDR3 is TGTGCCTGGAGTGGGACAGGAGCCCATCAGCCCCAGCATTTT. Amino acids: CAWSGTGAHQPQHF.

The rearrangement links TRBV9 to TRBJ2-3, with D possibly TRBD1 on 6 matching bases. The CDR3 is 16 amino acids. V gave up 1 base and J gave up 2 bases, with 14 bases separating them. Germline CDR1 SGDLS, CDR2 YYNGEE. The CDR3 is CASSVRDMRVTDTQYF. The CDR3 coding sequence is TGTGCCAGCAGCGTACGGGACATGAGAGTCACAGATACGCAGTATTTT.

This chain connects TRBV14 to TRBJ1-1; D may be TRBD1 (5 bases). V shed 3 bases and J shed 7 bases, with 12 bases lying between them. The CDR3 length is 13 residues. Germline V gives CDR1 SGHDN, CDR2 FVKESK. CDR3 loop: CASSHKVQGEAFF. Written as DNA, the CDR3 is TGTGCCAGCAGCCATAAGGTCCAGGGTGAAGCTTTCTTT. Based on the CDR3 plus reference TRBV14 and TRBJ1-1, the full variable domain is EAGVTQFPSHSVIEKGQTVTLRCDPISGHDNLYWYRRVMGKEIKFLLHFVKESKQDESGMPNNRFLAERTGGTYSTLKVQPAELEDSGVYFCASSHKVQGEAFFGQGTRLTVV.

This chain links TRBV2 with TRBJ2-5, with 8 bases matching TRBD2. V trimming: 6 bases; J trimming: 3 bases; junction bases outside the gene matches: 15. CDR3 length: 17 amino acids. Per the germline V gene, CDR1 is SNHLY and CDR2 is FYNNEI. CDR3 bases: TGTGCCAGCAGCGCCTTCGGGACTAGTTTTGCCGAAGAGACCCAGTACTTC. This encodes CASSAFGTSFAEETQYF. Full variable domain (outside the CDR3, taken from reference TRBV2 and TRBJ2-5): EPEVTQTPSHQVTQMGQEVILRCVPISNHLYFYWYRQILGQKVEFLVSFYNNEISEKSEIFDDQFSVERPDGSNFTLKIRSTKLEDSAMYFCASSAFGTSFAEETQYFGPGTRLLVL.

This chain connects TRBV6-1 to TRBJ1-4; D gene ambiguous. The CDR3 sequence is 14 residues long. V lost 2 bases to trimming and J lost 7 bases, with 11 bases between them. The V gene's germline CDR1 is MNHNS and CDR2 SASEGT. The CDR3 nucleotides are TGTGCCAGCAGTGAACAAAGGAGGAGTGAAAAACTGTTTTTT. This encodes CASSEQRRSEKLFF.

This sequence joins TRBV13 and TRBJ1-3; D is perhaps TRBD1 (6 bases). V was shortened by 5 bases and J by 0 bases, with 17 bases between the two germline ends. Germline CDR1 reads PRHDT; CDR2 reads FYEKMQ (reference sequence). There are 17 residues in the CDR3. The CDR3 DNA follows: TGTGCCAGCAGCCTCGGGACACCCCGCTTCTCTGGAAACACCATATATTTT. Encoded protein: CASSLGTPRFSGNTIYF.

The chain couples TRBV5-1 to TRBJ1-4; 7 positions agree with TRBD1. Losses at the gene ends were 0 bases for V and 8 bases for J; bases not matched to a gene: 4. Looked up from germline, CDR1 is SGHRS and CDR2 is YFSETQ. This CDR3 spans 14 amino acids. CDR3 sequence: CASSLDRGGEKLFF. The CDR3 bases are TGCGCCAGCAGCTTGGACAGGGGTGGAGAAAAACTGTTTTTT.

The genes are TRBV2 and TRBJ1-5; perhaps TRBD1 as D (5 bases). V lost 4 bases, J lost 1 base, and 11 bases lay in between. Germline CDR1 and CDR2: SNHLY and FYNNEI. This CDR3 contains 15 residues. CDR3 DNA sequence: TGTGCCAGCAGTGGGGGGGTTTCGAGCAATCAGCCCCAGCATTTT. Its translation: CASSGGVSSNQPQHF. The variable domain in full, completed from reference TRBV2 and TRBJ1-5, reads EPEVTQTPSHQVTQMGQEVILRCVPISNHLYFYWYRQILGQKVEFLVSFYNNEISEKSEIFDDQFSVERPDGSNFTLKIRSTKLEDSAMYFCASSGGVSSNQPQHFGDGTRLSIL.

V usage is TRBV7-6 and J usage is TRBJ2-2, with 8 nucleotides matching TRBD1. V was clipped by 5 bases and J by 6 bases; unmatched bases: 8. CDR1 is SGHVS and CDR2 is FNYEAQ in the germline V gene. The CDR3 consists of 15 residues. CDR3 sequence: CASSNEGQGPGELFF. Written as DNA, the CDR3 is TGTGCCAGCAGCAATGAAGGACAGGGCCCCGGGGAGCTGTTTTTT.

J is TRBJ2-7 and V is TRBV5-6, with 7 bases lining up with TRBD1. After removal of 2 bases from V and 0 bases from J, the junction contained 5 bases not matched to a gene. The CDR3 runs 15 residues. Germline lookup yields CDR1 SGHDT and CDR2 YYEEEE. The CDR3: CASSFPRGLSYEQYF. The CDR3 coding sequence is TGTGCCAGCAGCTTCCCAAGGGGGCTCTCCTACGAGCAGTACTTC.

The chain joins TRBV6-1 to TRBJ1-1; 10 bases agree with TRBD1. The CDR3 is 14 amino acids. The ends lost 4 bases at V and 6 bases at J; junction bases unmatched: 5. Germline V gives CDR1 MNHNS, CDR2 SASEGT. CDR3 region: CASSVMTGGAEAFF. CDR3 DNA: TGTGCCAGCAGTGTGATGACAGGGGGCGCTGAAGCTTTCTTT.

As DNA, the CDR3 is TGTGCCAGCAGCATTGGGACAGGGCTCCAGCATTTT. Amino acid sequence: CASSIGTGLQHF. This chain uses TRBV7-2 with TRBJ1-5, with 9 bases that match TRBD1. CDR1 is SGHTA, CDR2 FQGNSA, per germline. CDR3 length: 12 residues. V trimming: 5 bases; J trimming: 12 bases; junction bases outside the gene matches: 5. Combining the CDR3 with reference TRBV7-2 and TRBJ1-5 gives the whole variable domain GAGVSQSPSNKVTEKGKDVELRCDPISGHTALYWYRQSLGQGLEFLIYFQGNSAPDKSGLPSDRFSAERTGGSVSTLTIQRTQQEDSAVYLCASSIGTGLQHFGDGTRLSIL.

V gene TRBV4-3 combines with J gene TRBJ2-5; the match to TRBD2 covers 12 bases. V lost 0 bases and J lost 5; bases outside the gene matches: 7. CDR1 is LGHNA, CDR2 YSLEER, per germline. The CDR3 extends over 17 amino acids. The CDR3 DNA follows: TGCGCCAGCAGCCAAGATACTAGCGGGGGGAGGGGGGAGACCCAGTACTTC. This encodes CASSQDTSGGRGETQYF.

The chain has TRBV19 and TRBJ2-1, with 7 positions matching TRBD2. Germline lookup yields CDR1 LNHDA and CDR2 SQIVND (reference sequence). The CDR3 consists of 15 residues. With V trimmed by 5 bases and J by 5 bases, 9 bases remained unmatched. CDR3 nucleotides: TGTGCCAGTAGTCGCGGGAGCGGGCCTCACAATGAGCAGTTCTTC. Its translation is CASSRGSGPHNEQFF.

The chain carries TRBV10-2 and TRBJ2-1, with D possibly TRBD2 on 6 matching bases. This CDR3 contains 17 residues. Trimming stripped 6 bases from V and 2 bases from J, with 20 bases between. Germline V gene lookup returns CDR1 WSHSY and CDR2 SAAADI. Written as DNA, the CDR3 is TGCGCCAGCAGGGAGGGGTTAGAGGGTTGGCCCTACAATGAGCAGTTCTTC. This codes for CASREGLEGWPYNEQFF.

V usage is TRBV28 and J usage is TRBJ2-3; D is perhaps TRBD2 (6 bases). Deletions cut 8 bases from V and 2 bases from J, with 14 bases between. CDR1 MDHEN and CDR2 SYDVKM come from the germline V gene. CDR3 length: 14 amino acids. CDR3 amino acids: CASAGTHFTDTQYF. The DNA of the CDR3 is TGTGCCAGCGCTGGGACTCACTTCACAGATACGCAGTATTTT.

The CDR3 reads CASRGSGYTF. CDR3 bases: TGTGCCAGCAGAGGGAGTGGCTACACCTTC. The chain links TRBV28 to TRBJ1-2; D gene unclear. V was clipped by 6 bases and J by 7 bases, with 6 bases between them. Per the germline V gene, CDR1 is MDHEN and CDR2 is SYDVKM. The CDR3 runs 10 residues.

V and J are TRBV15 and TRBJ2-5, with TRBD2 as a possible D gene (6 bases). The germline V gene encodes CDR1 LNHNV and CDR2 YYDKDF (reference sequence). This CDR3 comprises 14 residues. V lost 5 bases and J lost 4, with 14 bases in between. The CDR3 DNA is TGTGCCACCAGCGTGTTTTTGGGAGGAGAGACCCAGTACTTC. Amino acids: CATSVFLGGETQYF. Based on the CDR3 plus reference TRBV15 and TRBJ2-5, the full variable domain is DAMVIQNPRYQVTQFGKPVTLSCSQTLNHNVMYWYQQKSSQAPKLLFHYYDKDFNNEADTPDNFQSRRPNTSFCFLDIRSPGLGDTAMYLCATSVFLGGETQYFGPGTRLLVL.

This chain connects TRBV7-9 to TRBJ1-4, with D possibly being TRBD1 (6 bases). CDR1 and CDR2 from the germline V gene are SEHNR and FQNEAQ (reference sequence). The CDR3 spans 14 residues. V gave up 6 bases and J gave up 6 bases, with 14 bases separating them. The CDR3 coding sequence is TGTGCCAGCAGTCTCGGGAAGGGGGATGAAAAACTGTTTTTT. This sequence encodes CASSLGKGDEKLFF.

The chain has TRBV2 and TRBJ1-1, with D possibly being TRBD1 (6 bases). Germline CDR1 SNHLY, CDR2 FYNNEI. CDR3 length: 11 amino acids. V was trimmed by 4 bases and J by 7 bases, leaving 7 bases between them. Here the CDR3 reads CASSGQVEAFF. CDR3 nucleotides: TGTGCCAGCAGTGGACAGGTTGAAGCTTTCTTT.

The genes are TRBV5-1 and TRBJ2-6; D uncertain. Germline lookup yields CDR1 SGHRS and CDR2 YFSETQ. The CDR3 loop spans 12 amino acids. V was clipped by 7 bases and J by 0 bases, with 2 bases between them. CDR3: CASHSGANVLTF. The DNA for the CDR3 is TGCGCCAGCCACTCTGGGGCCAACGTCCTGACTTTC.

This clone was seen only once. This rearrangement joins TRBV11-1 to TRBJ1-1; 7 bases line up with TRBD1. The CDR3 has 15 amino acids. V gave up 5 bases and J gave up 2 bases; unmatched junction bases: 8. The germline V gene has CDR1 SGHAT and CDR2 FQDESV (reference sequence). The CDR3 spells CASSLKGAGNTEAFF. The CDR3 DNA sequence: TGTGCCAGCAGCCTTAAGGGGGCTGGAAACACTGAAGCTTTCTTT.